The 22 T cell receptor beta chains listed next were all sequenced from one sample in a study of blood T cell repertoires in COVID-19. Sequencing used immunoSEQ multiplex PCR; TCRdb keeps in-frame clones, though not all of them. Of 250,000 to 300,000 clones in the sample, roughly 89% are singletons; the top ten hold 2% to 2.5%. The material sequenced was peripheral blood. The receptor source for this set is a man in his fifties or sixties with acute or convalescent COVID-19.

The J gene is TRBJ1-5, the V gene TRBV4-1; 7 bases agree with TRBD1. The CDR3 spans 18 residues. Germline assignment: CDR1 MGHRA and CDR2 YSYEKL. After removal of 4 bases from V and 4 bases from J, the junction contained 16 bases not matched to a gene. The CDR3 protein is CASSPPRPNGTDNQPQHF. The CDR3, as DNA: TGCGCCAGCAGCCCCCCTCGCCCCAACGGGACAGATAATCAGCCCCAGCATTTT.

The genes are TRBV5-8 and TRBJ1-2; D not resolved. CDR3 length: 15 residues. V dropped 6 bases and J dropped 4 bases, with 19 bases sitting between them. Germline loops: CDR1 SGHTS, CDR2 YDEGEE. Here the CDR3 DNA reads TGTGCCAGCACCCTGGGCGGGCGGAACCCCTATGGCTACACCTTC. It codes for CASTLGGRNPYGYTF.

The CDR3 loop reads CASSPTPGTEAFF. The CDR3 nucleotides are TGTGCCAGCAGTCCCACACCAGGCACTGAAGCTTTCTTT. V usage is TRBV12-3 or TRBV12-4 and J usage is TRBJ1-1; the D is unclear. V lost 5 bases, J lost 4 bases, and 11 bases lay in between. This CDR3 comprises 13 residues.

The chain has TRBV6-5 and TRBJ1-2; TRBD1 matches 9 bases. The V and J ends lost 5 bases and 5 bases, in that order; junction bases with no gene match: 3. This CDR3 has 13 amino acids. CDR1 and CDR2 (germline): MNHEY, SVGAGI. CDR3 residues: CASSTGGEYGYTF. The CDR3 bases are TGTGCCAGCAGTACAGGGGGCGAGTATGGCTACACCTTC.

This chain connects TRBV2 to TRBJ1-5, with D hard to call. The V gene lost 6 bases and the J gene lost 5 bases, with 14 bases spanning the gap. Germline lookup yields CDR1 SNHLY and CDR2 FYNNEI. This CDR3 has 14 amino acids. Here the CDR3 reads CASSQEGDDQPQHF. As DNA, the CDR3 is TGTGCCAGCAGCCAGGAGGGCGATGATCAGCCCCAGCATTTT.

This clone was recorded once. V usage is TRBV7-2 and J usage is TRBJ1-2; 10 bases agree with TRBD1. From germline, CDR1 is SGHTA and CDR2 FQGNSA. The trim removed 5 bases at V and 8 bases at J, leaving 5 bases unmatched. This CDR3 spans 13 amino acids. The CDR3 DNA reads TGTGCCAGCAGCCCGGGACAGGGGATCGGCTACACCTTC. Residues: CASSPGQGIGYTF. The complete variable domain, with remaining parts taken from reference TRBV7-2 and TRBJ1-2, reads GAGVSQSPSNKVTEKGKDVELRCDPISGHTALYWYRQSLGQGLEFLIYFQGNSAPDKSGLPSDRFSAERTGGSVSTLTIQRTQQEDSAVYLCASSPGQGIGYTFGSGTRLTVV.

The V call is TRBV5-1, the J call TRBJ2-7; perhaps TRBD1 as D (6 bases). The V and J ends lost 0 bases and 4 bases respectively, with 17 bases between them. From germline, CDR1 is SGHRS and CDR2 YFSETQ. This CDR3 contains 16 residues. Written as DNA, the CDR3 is TGCGCCAGCAGCTTGGATTTCTCGGACAGACTTTACGAGCAGTACTTC. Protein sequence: CASSLDFSDRLYEQYF.

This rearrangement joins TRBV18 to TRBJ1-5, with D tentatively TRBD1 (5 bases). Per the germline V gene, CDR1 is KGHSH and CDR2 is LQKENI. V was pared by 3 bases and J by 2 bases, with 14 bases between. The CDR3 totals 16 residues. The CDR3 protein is CASSPQGSGGNQPQHF. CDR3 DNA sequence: TGTGCCAGCTCACCTCAGGGATCAGGCGGCAATCAGCCCCAGCATTTT.

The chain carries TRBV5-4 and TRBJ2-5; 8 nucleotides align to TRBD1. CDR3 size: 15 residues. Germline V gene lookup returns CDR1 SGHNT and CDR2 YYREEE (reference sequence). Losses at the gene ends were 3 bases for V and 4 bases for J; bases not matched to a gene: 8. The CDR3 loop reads CASSYGQGIRETQYF. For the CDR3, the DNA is TGTGCCAGCAGCTACGGACAGGGTATAAGAGAGACCCAGTACTTC. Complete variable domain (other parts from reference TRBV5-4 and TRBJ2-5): ETGVTQSPTHLIKTRGQQVTLRCSSQSGHNTVSWYQQALGQGPQFIFQYYREEENGRGNFPPRFSGLQFPNYSSELNVNALELDDSALYLCASSYGQGIRETQYFGPGTRLLVL.

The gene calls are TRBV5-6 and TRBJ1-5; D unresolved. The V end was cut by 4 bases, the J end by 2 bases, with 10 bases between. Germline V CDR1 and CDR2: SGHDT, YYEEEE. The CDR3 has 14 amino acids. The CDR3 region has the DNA TGTGCCAGCAGCGCGGGCAGCGGCAATCAGCCCCAGCATTTT. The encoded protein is CASSAGSGNQPQHF.

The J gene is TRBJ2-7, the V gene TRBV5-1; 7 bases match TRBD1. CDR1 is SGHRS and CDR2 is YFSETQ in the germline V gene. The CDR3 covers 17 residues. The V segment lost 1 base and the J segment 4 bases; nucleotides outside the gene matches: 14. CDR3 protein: CASSLYFSGTELYEQYF. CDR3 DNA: TGCGCCAGCAGCTTGTACTTCTCGGGGACAGAGTTGTACGAGCAGTACTTC.

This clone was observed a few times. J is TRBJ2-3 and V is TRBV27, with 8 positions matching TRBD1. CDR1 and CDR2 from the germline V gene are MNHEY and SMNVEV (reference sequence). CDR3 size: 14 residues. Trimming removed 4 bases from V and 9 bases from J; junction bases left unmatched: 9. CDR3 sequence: CASSWGQATGTQYF. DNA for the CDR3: TGTGCCAGCAGTTGGGGACAGGCAACAGGAACGCAGTATTTT.

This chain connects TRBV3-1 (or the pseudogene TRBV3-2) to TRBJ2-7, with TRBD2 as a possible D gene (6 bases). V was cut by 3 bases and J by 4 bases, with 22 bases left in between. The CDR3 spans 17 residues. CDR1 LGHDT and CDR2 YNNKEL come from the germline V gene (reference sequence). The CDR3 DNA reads TGTGCCAGCAGCCAGGGACTTTCCGGGACTTATAATTACGAGCAGTACTTC. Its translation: CASSQGLSGTYNYEQYF.

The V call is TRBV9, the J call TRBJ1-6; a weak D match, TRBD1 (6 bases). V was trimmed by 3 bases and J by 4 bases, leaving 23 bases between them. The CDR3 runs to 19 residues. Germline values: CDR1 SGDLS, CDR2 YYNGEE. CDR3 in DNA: TGTGCCAGCAGCGGAACCAGCGCGGGGGCCGCCTTTTATAATTCACCCCTCCACTTT. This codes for CASSGTSAGAAFYNSPLHF. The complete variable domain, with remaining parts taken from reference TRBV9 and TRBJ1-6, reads DSGVTQTPKHLITATGQRVTLRCSPRSGDLSVYWYQQSLDQGLQFLIQYYNGEERAKGNILERFSAQQFPDLHSELNLSSLELGDSALYFCASSGTSAGAAFYNSPLHFGNGTRLTVT.

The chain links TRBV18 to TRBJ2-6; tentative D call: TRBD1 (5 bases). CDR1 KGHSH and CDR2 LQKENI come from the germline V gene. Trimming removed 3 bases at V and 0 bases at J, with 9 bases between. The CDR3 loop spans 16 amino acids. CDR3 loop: CASSPLTDSGANVLTF. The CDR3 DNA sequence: TGTGCCAGCTCACCGCTGACAGACTCTGGGGCCAACGTCCTGACTTTC.

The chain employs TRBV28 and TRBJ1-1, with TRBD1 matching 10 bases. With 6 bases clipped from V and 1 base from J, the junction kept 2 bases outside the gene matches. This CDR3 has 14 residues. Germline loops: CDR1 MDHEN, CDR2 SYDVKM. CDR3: CASRRQGANTEAFF. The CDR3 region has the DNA TGTGCCAGCAGGCGACAGGGGGCGAACACTGAAGCTTTCTTT.

DNA of the CDR3: TGTGCCAGCAGCTTGCAACCCCAACACTACGAGCAGTACTTC. Translated: CASSLQPQHYEQYF. The V call is TRBV5-4, the J call TRBJ2-7; D gene unclear. Per germline, CDR1 SGHNT and CDR2 YYREEE (reference sequence). The CDR3 is 14 residues long. Trimming took off 1 base at V and 3 bases at J, with 11 bases between the two ends.

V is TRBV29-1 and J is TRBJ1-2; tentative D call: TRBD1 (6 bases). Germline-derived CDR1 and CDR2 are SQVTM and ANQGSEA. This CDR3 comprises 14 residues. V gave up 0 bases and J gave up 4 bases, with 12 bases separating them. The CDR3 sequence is CSVEDRGQFYGYTF. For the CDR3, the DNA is TGCAGCGTTGAAGATCGGGGACAATTCTATGGCTACACCTTC.

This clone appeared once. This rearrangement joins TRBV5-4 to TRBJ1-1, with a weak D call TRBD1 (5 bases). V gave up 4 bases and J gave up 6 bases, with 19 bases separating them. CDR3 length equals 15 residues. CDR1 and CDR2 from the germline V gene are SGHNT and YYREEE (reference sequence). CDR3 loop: CASSPQEGGGAEAFF. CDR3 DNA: TGTGCCAGCAGCCCTCAAGAAGGAGGAGGGGCTGAAGCTTTCTTT.

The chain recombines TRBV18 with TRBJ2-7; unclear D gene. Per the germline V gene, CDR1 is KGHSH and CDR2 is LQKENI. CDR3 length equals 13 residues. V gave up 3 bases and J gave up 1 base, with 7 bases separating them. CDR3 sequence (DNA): TGTGCCAGCTCACCGACACCTTCCTACGAGCAGTACTTC. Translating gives CASSPTPSYEQYF.

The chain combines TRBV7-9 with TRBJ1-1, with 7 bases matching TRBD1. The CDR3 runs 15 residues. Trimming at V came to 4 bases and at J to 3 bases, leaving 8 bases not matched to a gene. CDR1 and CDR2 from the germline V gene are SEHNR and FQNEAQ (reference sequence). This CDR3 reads CASSSTTGMDTEAFF. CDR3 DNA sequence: TGTGCCAGCAGCTCCACGACAGGGATGGACACTGAAGCTTTCTTT.

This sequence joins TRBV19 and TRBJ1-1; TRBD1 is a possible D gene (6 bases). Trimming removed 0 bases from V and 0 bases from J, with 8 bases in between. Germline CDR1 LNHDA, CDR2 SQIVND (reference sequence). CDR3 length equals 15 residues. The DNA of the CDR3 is TGTGCCAGTAGTATAGAGTGGACAGTGAACACTGAAGCTTTCTTT. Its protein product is CASSIEWTVNTEAFF.